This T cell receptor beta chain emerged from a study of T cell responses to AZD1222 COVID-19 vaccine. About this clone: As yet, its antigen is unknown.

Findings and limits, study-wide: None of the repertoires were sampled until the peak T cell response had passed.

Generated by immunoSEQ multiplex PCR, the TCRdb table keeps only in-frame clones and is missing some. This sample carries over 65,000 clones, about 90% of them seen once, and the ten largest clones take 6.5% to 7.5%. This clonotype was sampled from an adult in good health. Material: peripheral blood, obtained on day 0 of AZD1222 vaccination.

CDR3 region: CASSFGEPTYNEQFF. The CDR3 nucleotides are TGTGCCAGCAGCTTCGGAGAACCGACCTACAATGAGCAGTTCTTC. V and J are TRBV7-2 and TRBJ2-1; D not resolved. Germline CDR1 and CDR2: SGHTA and FQGNSA. The CDR3 loop spans 15 amino acids. Trimming took 3 bases from V and 2 from J, leaving 11 bases between them.